Sequencing of this T cell receptor (beta chain) was carried out in a study of memory CD4+ T cells and cytomegalovirus serostatus. Study information: This sample comes from healthy Belgian adults, 9 CMV seropositive, approximately 22 seronegative.

The data were produced by immunoSEQ multiplex PCR, yet TCRdb's version contains in-frame clones alone and is incomplete. The data hold 85,000 to 100,000 clones, with about 80% observed a single time. The CDR3 runs to 13 residues. Trimming removed 10 bases at V and 3 bases at J, with 13 bases between. Germline CDR1 and CDR2: LNHDA and SQIVND (reference sequence). As concerns this clone: The antigen remains undetermined.

Broader study findings: CD4+ memory repertoires contained 67 of 164 reported CMV TCRbeta sequences. A US-trained random forest predicted CMV serostatus with median AUC approximately 0.9.

The sort gate was single viable CD3+CD4+CD8-CD45RO+ cells for memory CD4+ T cells. Positive selection with CD4 microbeads enriched total CD4+ T cells. Sequenced material: memory CD4+ T cells from blood. This clonotype was sampled from an adult in good health and CMV-seropositive. The chain joins TRBV19 to TRBJ2-1; D may be TRBD1 (5 bases). CDR3: CATSPQGYNEQFF. The CDR3 nucleotides read TGTGCCACCAGTCCCCAGGGCTACAATGAGCAGTTCTTC.